This T cell receptor beta chain was identified during a study of blood T cell repertoires in COVID-19. Looking at the study overall: Donors in the United States, Italy and Spain gave samples during acute or convalescent COVID-19. PBMCs, B-cell-depleted T cells, or T cells provided the cDNA or gDNA that made up the material.

Germline V gives CDR1 LGHDT, CDR2 YNNKEL (reference sequence). V was cut by 1 base and J by 0 bases, with 10 bases left in between. The CDR3 is 16 amino acids. Source study methods: Nucleated cell number was recorded as an estimate derived from reference gene primer amplification. The table came from immunoSEQ multiplex PCR; TCRdb's copy has only in-frame clones and leaves some out. Clone size and the V and J calls come from that table; the DNA yielded D and trimming. The sample comprises around 100,000 clones, approximately 81% of which are singletons, and around 1.9% rests with the top ten. The chain employs TRBV3-1 (or the pseudogene TRBV3-2) and TRBJ1-3; D is perhaps TRBD1 (6 bases). The sample consisted of peripheral blood. This clonotype originated in a woman in her 70s with active or convalescent COVID-19. The CDR3 bases are TGTGCCAGCAGCCAAGGGGGGGGCTCCTCTGGAAACACCATATATTTT. This encodes CASSQGGGSSGNTIYF.